This is a list of T cell receptor beta chains from one sample in a study of T-cell reconstitution after alpha-beta-depleted transplantation in children. TCRdb processed the PCR reads anew with MiXCR; each CDR3 protein has one entry. The profile shows nearly 200,000 distinct CDR3 sequences, 5% to 7.5% of them singletons. The specimen was PBMCs, collected before TCRalphabeta/CD19-depleted stem cell transplant. These receptors were collected from a girl under three years old with combined immunodeficiency, due to receive a stem cell transplant. Both conserved end residues are part of each CDR3. Fields, in order: V gene, D gene, J gene, clone size, CDR3 DNA, CDR3 protein. The D gene is left open where the match is weak. Not all rows give a size; the values are once, few, many and, for expanded clones, a class.

TRBV25-1	.	TRBJ2-1	many	TGTGCCAGCAGTGAAGGACTACCGAGTGAGCAGTTCTTC	CASSEGLPSEQFF
TRBV6-2/TRBV6-3	.	TRBJ2-1	many	TGTGCCAGCAGTTACCCTCGCAAGGGGTGGGGTGAGCAGTTCTTC	CASSYPRKGWGEQFF
TRBV4-3	.	TRBJ2-1	many	TGCGCCAGCAGCCTATCCGGGATTAGGCCTTACAATGAGCAGTTCTTC	CASSLSGIRPYNEQFF
TRBV24-1	.	TRBJ2-1	many	TGTGCCACCAGTGATACAATGGGGACAATTGAGAACAATGAGCAGTTCTTC	CATSDTMGTIENNEQFF
TRBV7-8	TRBD1	TRBJ2-1	many	TGTGCCAGCAGCTTAGCACAGGGGGCGCGGGGGAAGGATGAGCAGTTCTTC	CASSLAQGARGKDEQFF
TRBV6-2/TRBV6-3	.	TRBJ2-1	many	TGTGCCACAAGGAGGCACAATGAGCAGTTCTTC	CATRRHNEQFF
TRBV28	.	TRBJ1-2	few	TGTGCCAGCAGTCTACCTTTACAGCCAAACTATGGCTACACCTTC	CASSLPLQPNYGYTF
TRBV13	.	TRBJ2-3	many	TGTGCCAGCAGCTACTACCCGGACCTCCTCACAGATACGCAGTATTTT	CASSYYPDLLTDTQYF
TRBV27	.	TRBJ2-5	.	TGTGCCAGCAGTTTGATGGGGACGGAGACCCAGTACTTC	CASSLMGTETQYF
TRBV29-1	.	TRBJ2-1	many	TGCAGCGTTGAACAGCGGGTATCCTACAATGAGCAGTTCTTC	CSVEQRVSYNEQFF
TRBV4-3	TRBD1	TRBJ1-4	many	TGCGCCAGCAGCCCAGGGACAGCCGAGAACTTAAATGAAAAACTGTTTTTT	CASSPGTAENLNEKLFF
TRBV3-1	TRBD2	TRBJ2-1	.	TGTGCCAGCAGCCAAGGAGGCAGCGGGAGGGGCGAGCAGTTCTTC	CASSQGGSGRGEQFF
TRBV20-1	.	TRBJ2-7	many	TGCAGTGCTAGAGTGTGGGACCTGGGGACCGAGCAGTACTTC	CSARVWDLGTEQYF
TRBV9	.	TRBJ2-6	many	TGTGCCAGCAGCGTAGATATATCTGGGGCCAACGTCCTGACTTTC	CASSVDISGANVLTF
TRBV15	.	TRBJ1-6	few	TGTGCCACCAGCAGAGTTTCTATAAATAATTCACCCCTCCACTTT	CATSRVSINNSPLHF
TRBV12-5	.	TRBJ2-7	many	TGTGCTAGTGGTTTGAACCCCCCAACGCGGGAGCAGTACTTC	CASGLNPPTREQYF
TRBV11-2	.	TRBJ1-2	many	TGTGCCAGCAGCCCTCTCAAGACGCCCAGGTATTCCGGCTACACCTTC	CASSPLKTPRYSGYTF
TRBV28	TRBD2	TRBJ2-7	many	TGTGCCAGCAGTCCTTGGACTAGCGGGAGCTCCTACGAGCAGTACTTC	CASSPWTSGSSYEQYF
TRBV24-1	TRBD2	TRBJ2-1	.	TGTGCCACCTTTAGCGGGGGGGCCTGGTTCTTC	CATFSGGAWFF
TRBV6-5	.	TRBJ1-4	many	TGTGCCAGCAGTTGGGAGATCAGTAGTGAAAAACTGTTTTTT	CASSWEISSEKLFF
TRBV5-6	.	TRBJ2-7	few	TGTGCCAGCAGCCGGAGGTACGACTACGAGCAGTACTTC	CASSRRYDYEQYF
TRBV5-6	.	TRBJ2-7	.	TGTGCCAGCACTCCCCGGGGAGCGTGGTCCGAGCAGTACTTC	CASTPRGAWSEQYF
TRBV12-3/TRBV12-4	TRBD1	TRBJ2-3	many	TGTGCCAGCAGTTTAACAGGGGCCCCAGATACGCAGTATTTT	CASSLTGAPDTQYF
TRBV27	.	TRBJ1-1	.	TGTGCCAGCAGTTTGGAGACAGGCCCACCGGAGAACACTGAAGCTTTCTTT	CASSLETGPPENTEAFF
TRBV6-5	TRBD1	TRBJ1-5	few	TGTGCCAGCAGCCTCACAGGGGAACGGGGTCAGCCCCAGCATTTT	CASSLTGERGQPQHF
TRBV28	.	TRBJ2-2	.	TGTGCCAGCGGCCCCCGGGTCCTCTTGAACACCGGGGAGCTGTTTTTT	CASGPRVLLNTGELFF
TRBV29-1	.	TRBJ2-7	many	TGCAGCGCACTTTGGGCGGTCGGGGGCGAGCAGTACTTC	CSALWAVGGEQYF